These T cell receptor beta chains were read from a single sample in a study of T cells in Graves' hyperthyroidism and ophthalmopathy. TCRdb passed the multiplex PCR reads through MiXCR, listing each CDR3 protein once. The sample carries approximately 870,000 distinct CDR3 sequences, around 38% recorded once. The specimen was blood. These receptors originate from a man aged 18 to 35 with Graves' hyperthyroidism. Each CDR3 is given with its conserved first and last residue. A D gene is named only where the DNA matches it firmly. The listing skips clone size in some rows; elsewhere it reads once, few, many or a size class.

d_call: .; clone_size: few; j_call: TRBJ2-7; v_call: TRBV7-9; cdr3_nt: TGTGCCAGCAGTTACTCTTTTGCCTACGAGCAGTACTTC; cdr3_aa: CASSYSFAYEQYF
d_call: .; clone_size: few; j_call: TRBJ2-5; v_call: TRBV14; cdr3_nt: TGTGCCAGCAGCCAAGATCAAGGGAACCAGTACTTC; cdr3_aa: CASSQDQGNQYF
d_call: TRBD1; clone_size: .; j_call: TRBJ2-7; v_call: TRBV7-2; cdr3_nt: TGTGCCAGCAGCGCAGGACAGGGCAGGGCCTACGAGCAGTACTTC; cdr3_aa: CASSAGQGRAYEQYF
d_call: TRBD1; clone_size: .; j_call: TRBJ2-7; v_call: TRBV12-3/TRBV12-4; cdr3_nt: TGTGCCAGCAGTTACCCGGGACAGGCCTTTCGGCAGTACTTC; cdr3_aa: CASSYPGQAFRQYF
d_call: .; clone_size: .; j_call: TRBJ2-7; v_call: TRBV29-1; cdr3_nt: TGCAGCGTTGGGGCACGTTCAGGAGTTCTCTACGAGCAGTACTTC; cdr3_aa: CSVGARSGVLYEQYF
d_call: .; clone_size: .; j_call: TRBJ2-2; v_call: TRBV19; cdr3_nt: TGTGCCAGTAGTACCCAGGTCGGGGAGCTGTTTTTT; cdr3_aa: CASSTQVGELFF
d_call: .; clone_size: .; j_call: TRBJ1-1; v_call: TRBV7-9; cdr3_nt: TGTGCCAGCACCCAACACGGGCAGCTTGAAGCTTTCTTT; cdr3_aa: CASTQHGQLEAFF
d_call: .; clone_size: .; j_call: TRBJ1-1; v_call: TRBV20-1; cdr3_nt: TGCAGTGCTAGAAAAGACACTGAAGCTTTCTTT; cdr3_aa: CSARKDTEAFF
d_call: TRBD2; clone_size: .; j_call: TRBJ2-2; v_call: TRBV7-3; cdr3_nt: TGTGCCAGCAGCCAAGGACGACTAGCGGCCGGGGAGCTGTTTTTT; cdr3_aa: CASSQGRLAAGELFF
d_call: .; clone_size: many; j_call: TRBJ1-1; v_call: TRBV20-1; cdr3_nt: TGCAGTGCTGCGGCCTCTTGGACTTTCTTT; cdr3_aa: CSAAASWTFF
d_call: .; clone_size: .; j_call: TRBJ1-2; v_call: TRBV29-1; cdr3_nt: TGCAGCTTAGTCTCAACCTCCTATGGCTACACCTTC; cdr3_aa: CSLVSTSYGYTF
d_call: TRBD1; clone_size: .; j_call: TRBJ2-6; v_call: TRBV7-9; cdr3_nt: TGTGCCAGCAGCACCCGGGACAGGGGGCATCGTGGGGCCAACGTCCTGACTTTC; cdr3_aa: CASSTRDRGHRGANVLTF
d_call: TRBD1; clone_size: .; j_call: TRBJ2-7; v_call: TRBV10-3; cdr3_nt: TGTGCCATCATGGAGGGGACAGGCAAGTGGGAGCAGTACTTC; cdr3_aa: CAIMEGTGKWEQYF
d_call: .; clone_size: many; j_call: TRBJ1-1; v_call: TRBV7-8; cdr3_nt: TGCGCCAGCAGCTTGGTTTTGGGGCCGAACACTGAAGCTTTCTTT; cdr3_aa: CASSLVLGPNTEAFF
d_call: .; clone_size: many; j_call: TRBJ2-2; v_call: TRBV24-1; cdr3_nt: TGTGCCACCATGCAAGGGTCTACCGGGGAGCTGTTTTTT; cdr3_aa: CATMQGSTGELFF
d_call: TRBD2; clone_size: .; j_call: TRBJ2-7; v_call: TRBV7-9; cdr3_nt: TGTGCCAGCAGCTTAAACGGACTAGCGGGTACCTACGAGCAGTACTTC; cdr3_aa: CASSLNGLAGTYEQYF
d_call: TRBD2; clone_size: once; j_call: TRBJ2-7; v_call: TRBV6-5; cdr3_nt: TGTGCCAGCAGCTTCCTAGCGGGAGGGCCAAGCGAGCAGTACTTC; cdr3_aa: CASSFLAGGPSEQYF
d_call: .; clone_size: many; j_call: TRBJ1-1; v_call: TRBV19; cdr3_nt: TGTGCCAGTAGTGTAGGGCTACAGACCCTGGACACTGAAGCTTTCTTT; cdr3_aa: CASSVGLQTLDTEAFF
d_call: .; clone_size: many; j_call: TRBJ1-2; v_call: TRBV5-1; cdr3_nt: TGCGCCAGCAGCAGGGGAGTAGATGGCTATGGCTACACCTTC; cdr3_aa: CASSRGVDGYGYTF
d_call: .; clone_size: many; j_call: TRBJ1-1; v_call: TRBV9; cdr3_nt: TGTGCCAGCAGCGTAGAGGGGGGGGCGAACACTGAAGCTTTCTTT; cdr3_aa: CASSVEGGANTEAFF
d_call: TRBD1; clone_size: .; j_call: TRBJ2-7; v_call: TRBV5-1; cdr3_nt: TGCGCCAGTACCCCCTCGACAGGGGGGACCTACGAGCAGTACTTC; cdr3_aa: CASTPSTGGTYEQYF
d_call: .; clone_size: many; j_call: TRBJ1-1; v_call: TRBV19; cdr3_nt: TGTGCCAGTAGTATATACGACCCAATGAACACTGAAGCTTTCTTT; cdr3_aa: CASSIYDPMNTEAFF
d_call: TRBD1; clone_size: .; j_call: TRBJ2-2; v_call: TRBV7-6; cdr3_nt: TGTGCCAGCATCCAACTTAAGGGGGCCATCTACACCGGGGAGCTGTTTTTT; cdr3_aa: CASIQLKGAIYTGELFF
d_call: .; clone_size: .; j_call: TRBJ2-5; v_call: TRBV25-1; cdr3_nt: TGTGCCAGCAGTGCTAATGAGGCTAGTCAAGAGACCCAGTACTTC; cdr3_aa: CASSANEASQETQYF
d_call: .; clone_size: many; j_call: TRBJ1-1; v_call: TRBV19; cdr3_nt: TGTGCCTCTTTCGCTGACGGGAACACTGAAGCTTTCTTT; cdr3_aa: CASFADGNTEAFF
d_call: TRBD2; clone_size: .; j_call: TRBJ2-5; v_call: TRBV10-2; cdr3_nt: TGCGCCAGCAGTGACGGCGGGGGGGCCGGAGAGACCCAGTACTTC; cdr3_aa: CASSDGGGAGETQYF
d_call: .; clone_size: many; j_call: TRBJ1-5; v_call: TRBV10-2; cdr3_nt: TGCGCCAGCAGTGAGGGACTTCGGAATCAGCCCCAGCATTTT; cdr3_aa: CASSEGLRNQPQHF
d_call: .; clone_size: few; j_call: TRBJ2-7; v_call: TRBV9; cdr3_nt: TGTGCCAGCAGCGTAAGCTGGGGATCGAGCTCCTACGAGCAGTACTTC; cdr3_aa: CASSVSWGSSSYEQYF
d_call: .; clone_size: .; j_call: TRBJ1-5; v_call: TRBV4-1; cdr3_nt: TGCGCCAGCAGCCAAGATGAAGGGCAGGGAAGCCAGCCCCAGCATTTT; cdr3_aa: CASSQDEGQGSQPQHF
d_call: .; clone_size: many; j_call: TRBJ2-5; v_call: TRBV10-3; cdr3_nt: TGTGCCATCAGGGACTCCCAAGAGACCCAGTACTTC; cdr3_aa: CAIRDSQETQYF
d_call: .; clone_size: few; j_call: TRBJ1-5; v_call: TRBV10-3; cdr3_nt: TGTGCCAGCAGTTACCTAGACAGTAGCAATCAGCCCCAGCATTTT; cdr3_aa: CASSYLDSSNQPQHF
d_call: TRBD1; clone_size: many; j_call: TRBJ1-2; v_call: TRBV29-1; cdr3_nt: TGCAGCGTTGATATGAGGGACAGGGGGCTTGGCTACACCTTC; cdr3_aa: CSVDMRDRGLGYTF
d_call: .; clone_size: few; j_call: TRBJ1-1; v_call: TRBV6-1; cdr3_nt: TGTGCCAGCAGTGGGGAAGGGGCGAACACTGAAGCTTTCTTT; cdr3_aa: CASSGEGANTEAFF
d_call: .; clone_size: .; j_call: TRBJ1-2; v_call: TRBV6-1; cdr3_nt: TGTGCCAGCAGTGAAGGGGGCGAGGGCTATGGCTACACCTTC; cdr3_aa: CASSEGGEGYGYTF